The next 24 T cell receptor beta chains were all read from a single sample in a study of T cell repertoires in cytomegalovirus infection (dated by TCRdb to about 2019). The treatment or condition label on this specimen signifies: in vitro stimulation with specific CMV peptide epitopes to enrich CMV-specific T cells. TCRdb shows the sequencer as Illumina HiSeq 1500. TCRdb reran the public reads through fastp at Q25 and MiXCR, keeping productive beta chains. For every CDR3 protein sequence, its rows merge into one entry that carries the most common genes and DNA. This sample comprises approximately 100,000 distinct CDR3 sequences, roughly 40% of them detected only once. The top ten clonotypes cover approximately 69% of the sample. Antigens for these TCRs are unknown. The specimen comprised CD8+ T cells from cultured PBMCs, sampled from culture after CMV antigen stimulation. The receptors originated from a human donor in good health (CMV status not recorded). Some clones in this sample may be carry-over from other donors' samples.

The chain employs TRBV7-6 and TRBJ2-5; TRBD1 agrees at 9 bases. Germline trimming cut 2 bases from V and 4 bases from J; bases unmatched to any gene: 5. The CDR3 is 15 amino acids. The germline V gene encodes CDR1 SGHVS and CDR2 FNYEAQ. CDR3: CASSLPGQGPETQYF. The CDR3 DNA reads TGTGCCAGCAGCTTACCGGGACAGGGCCCAGAGACCCAGTACTTC.

This clonotype was seen only a few times. This chain uses TRBV7-4 with TRBJ2-7; 11 nucleotides align to TRBD2. The germline CDR1 and CDR2 sequences are SGHVT and SQSDAQ. This CDR3 is 17 amino acids long. The trim removed 5 bases at V and 3 bases at J, leaving 12 bases unmatched. The CDR3 here is CASSRRPPSGGHYEQYF. The CDR3 bases are TGTGCCAGCAGCCGCCGGCCCCCTAGCGGGGGGCACTACGAGCAGTACTTC.

There are a few counts of this clonotype. The chain is built from TRBV19 and TRBJ2-7; TRBD2 agrees at 13 bases. Unmatched junction bases numbered 5, after V lost 5 bases and J lost 1 base. This CDR3 is 16 amino acids long. Germline CDR1 and CDR2: LNHDA and SQIVND (reference sequence). In DNA, the CDR3 is TGTGCCAGTAGTCCCGGACTAGCGGGGGAATCCTACGAGCAGTACTTC. Its protein product is CASSPGLAGESYEQYF.

The rearrangement joins TRBV7-2 to TRBJ2-1, with a tentative D call TRBD2 (6 bases). Trimming stripped 3 bases from V and 0 bases from J, with 15 bases between. The CDR3 extends over 17 amino acids. Germline CDR1 reads SGHTA; CDR2 reads FQGNSA. As DNA, the CDR3 is TGTGCCAGCAGCTTTGCGCTAGCGCAAAGCTCCTACAATGAGCAGTTCTTC. Protein product: CASSFALAQSSYNEQFF.

This clonotype was counted once. The chain links TRBV20-1 to TRBJ1-2; possible D gene TRBD1, 5 bases. This CDR3 is 15 amino acids long. The germline V gene has CDR1 DFQATT and CDR2 SNEGSKA (reference sequence). V lost 1 base and J lost 2, with 14 bases in between. CDR3 protein: CSARAHGTRNYGYTF. Here the CDR3 DNA reads TGCAGTGCTAGAGCCCACGGGACGAGGAACTATGGCTACACCTTC.

In this sample, this clonotype turned up a few times. This chain uses TRBV7-9 with TRBJ2-7; D may be TRBD1 or TRBD2 (5 bases each). CDR3 length: 16 amino acids. Trimming removed 2 bases from V and 5 bases from J, with 19 bases in between. Germline V gives CDR1 SEHNR, CDR2 FQNEAQ (reference sequence). Written as DNA, the CDR3 is TGTGCCAGCAGCTTACGAGGGCAGGGTCGGATCGACGAGCAGTACTTC. It specifies CASSLRGQGRIDEQYF.

The chain has TRBV7-6 and TRBJ1-1, with 11 bases that match TRBD1. The CDR3 contains 16 residues. Germline CDR1 SGHVS, CDR2 FNYEAQ. Germline trimming cut 5 bases from V and 4 bases from J; bases unmatched to any gene: 9. The CDR3 loop is CASSHFRTGGGTEAFF. Written as DNA, the CDR3 is TGTGCCAGCAGCCACTTTAGGACAGGGGGCGGCACTGAAGCTTTCTTT. The full variable domain, in which reference TRBV7-6 and TRBJ1-1 provide the parts outside the CDR3, is GAGVSQSPRYKVTKRGQDVALRCDPISGHVSLYWYRQALGQGPEFLTYFNYEAQQDKSGLPNDRFSAERPEGSISTLTIQRTEQRDSAMYRCASSHFRTGGGTEAFFGQGTRLTVV.

The chain links TRBV7-4 to TRBJ2-7; 10 bases match TRBD1. There are 15 residues in the CDR3. The junction had 10 bases not matched to a gene; V was cut back by 4 bases and J by 7 bases. Germline V gives CDR1 SGHVT, CDR2 SQSDAQ. CDR3 loop: CASSSRQGAPWEQYF. CDR3 bases: TGTGCCAGCAGCTCCAGACAGGGGGCCCCTTGGGAGCAGTACTTC.

This clonotype was observed a few times. This chain joins TRBV7-9 and TRBJ1-2; unclear D gene. The germline CDR1 and CDR2 sequences are SEHNR and FQNEAQ (reference sequence). Trimming cost V 2 bases and J 0 bases, with 13 bases left between them. This CDR3 has 16 residues. The chain's CDR3 is CASSLIQDQANYGYTF. CDR3 DNA: TGTGCCAGCAGCTTAATCCAGGATCAGGCTAACTATGGCTACACCTTC. Filled out from reference TRBV7-9 and TRBJ1-2, the complete variable domain reads DTGVSQNPRHKITKRGQNVTFRCDPISEHNRLYWYRQTLGQGPEFLTYFQNEAQLEKSRLLSDRFSAERPKGSFSTLEIQRTEQGDSAMYLCASSLIQDQANYGYTFGSGTRLTVV.

This clonotype was counted between two and nine times. The rearrangement uses TRBV7-9 and TRBJ2-2; a possible D gene is TRBD1 (6 bases). Trimming pared 8 bases from V and 4 bases from J, leaving 14 bases between. Germline V gene data show CDR1 as SEHNR and CDR2 as FQNEAQ (reference sequence). The CDR3 extends over 14 amino acids. The DNA for the CDR3 is TGTGCCAGCCGCCACGACAGGTTCACCGGGGAGCTGTTTTTT. It yields the protein CASRHDRFTGELFF.

There are a few counts of this clonotype. The genes are TRBV19 and TRBJ2-6; tentatively, D is TRBD1 (5 bases). Germline CDR1 reads LNHDA; CDR2 reads SQIVND (reference sequence). CDR3 size: 17 residues. Trimming shortened V by 0 bases and J by 0 bases, and 9 bases separated the two germline ends. The CDR3 loop reads CASSIDRQGSGANVLTF. The CDR3 region has the DNA TGTGCCAGTAGTATAGATCGGCAGGGCTCTGGGGCCAACGTCCTGACTTTC.

The chain links TRBV14 to TRBJ1-1; D ambiguous. The CDR3 runs 17 residues. Germline lookup yields CDR1 SGHDN and CDR2 FVKESK. Trimming left V 0 bases short and J 2 bases short, with 16 bases between. In nucleotides, the CDR3 is TGTGCCAGCAGCCAAGATAGGAGGCCGGGATTAAACACTGAAGCTTTCTTT. Its translation: CASSQDRRPGLNTEAFF.

This rearrangement joins TRBV6-2 or TRBV6-3 to TRBJ2-1; unclear D gene. The length of the CDR3 is 13 residues. Trimming stripped 0 bases from V and 7 bases from J, with 7 bases between. Germline-derived CDR1 and CDR2 are MNHEY and SVGEGT. The CDR3, as DNA: TGTGCCAGCAGTTACTCGGGGTTGAATGAGCAGTTCTTC. Translated: CASSYSGLNEQFF.

This CDR3 is CASSTSQPTEAFF. The CDR3 DNA reads as TGTGCCAGCAGCACGTCACAGCCTACTGAAGCTTTCTTT. The chain employs TRBV7-9 and TRBJ1-1; D not certain. V lost 5 bases to trimming and J lost 5 bases, with 12 bases between them. The CDR3 has 13 residues. Germline V lookup: CDR1 SEHNR, CDR2 FQNEAQ (reference sequence).

This clonotype was detected a few times. Written as DNA, the CDR3 is TGTGCCATCAGTGAGTCGGGCGGAGCCATCTATGGCTACACCTTC. Translation gives CAISESGGAIYGYTF. The rearrangement uses TRBV10-3 and TRBJ1-2; no definite D call. This CDR3 is built from 15 residues. Deletions cut 0 bases from V and 4 bases from J, with 12 bases between. Germline loops: CDR1 ENHRY, CDR2 SYGVKD.

The gene calls are TRBV7-6 and TRBJ2-3; no firm D call. The germline V gene has CDR1 SGHVS and CDR2 FNYEAQ. V was cut by 9 bases and J by 6 bases, with 7 bases left in between. There are 10 residues in the CDR3. Here the CDR3 reads CASGLDTQYF. CDR3 bases: TGTGCCAGTGGGTTGGATACGCAGTATTTT.

CDR3 amino acids: CASSLAHLGTTLTDTQYF. The CDR3, as DNA: TGTGCCAGCAGCTTAGCGCATCTGGGGACGACCCTCACAGATACGCAGTATTTT. The chain employs TRBV7-8 and TRBJ2-3; the D call may be TRBD1 or TRBD2 (5 bases each). Germline values: CDR1 SGHVS, CDR2 FQNEAQ. V was cut by 0 bases and J by 2 bases, with 18 bases left in between. The CDR3 is 18 residues long. The full variable domain, rest sourced from reference TRBV7-8 and TRBJ2-3, is GAGVSQSPRYKVAKRGQDVALRCDPISGHVSLFWYQQALGQGPEFLTYFQNEAQLDKSGLPSDRFFAERPEGSVSTLKIQRTQQEDSAVYLCASSLAHLGTTLTDTQYFGPGTRLTVL.

CDR3 sequence reads: CASRMGVGTEAFF. CDR3 DNA: TGTGCCAGCAGGATGGGAGTGGGGACTGAAGCTTTCTTT. The genes are TRBV6-5 and TRBJ1-1; D uncertain. The CDR3 contains 13 residues. V was pared by 6 bases and J by 5 bases, with 13 bases between. The germline CDR1 and CDR2 sequences are MNHEY and SVGAGI.

The V gene is TRBV6-5, the J gene TRBJ2-4, with a possible D match to TRBD1 (6 bases). V was pared by 8 bases and J by 0 bases, with 41 bases between. This CDR3 comprises 24 residues. Looked up from germline, CDR1 is MNHEY and CDR2 is SVGAGI. The CDR3, as DNA: TGTGCCAGCCCCACAGGGAGCCACTCCCTGTTTGAGGTGGGAGTGGGGTTAGCCAAAAACATTCAGTACTTC. Translating gives CASPTGSHSLFEVGVGLAKNIQYF.

This clonotype has at least ten counts. Relative to the germline gene, one junction end is altered; a read error may explain this. The rearrangement links TRBV12-3 or TRBV12-4 to TRBJ2-7; D gene ambiguous. This CDR3 has 13 residues. The CDR3: CASSLGQTYEQYF. The CDR3 coding sequence is TGTGCCAGCAGCTTAGGGCAGACCTACGAGCAGTACTTC.

The rearrangement uses TRBV7-9 and TRBJ1-2, with D perhaps matching TRBD1 (5 bases). Trimming took 3 bases from V and 4 from J, leaving 15 bases between them. Germline V CDR1 and CDR2: SEHNR, FQNEAQ (reference sequence). The CDR3 is 15 residues long. CDR3 in DNA: TGTGCCAGCAGCTTCCCCAGACAGAACACCTATGGCTACACCTTC. Translated: CASSFPRQNTYGYTF.

This clonotype was seen more than once but under ten times. This sequence joins TRBV7-2 and TRBJ2-3; maybe TRBD2 (5 bases). Germline V gene sequence: CDR1 SGHTA, CDR2 FQGNSA. Trimming took 5 bases from V and 5 from J, leaving 17 bases between them. CDR3 size: 15 residues. The CDR3 region has the DNA TGTGCCAGCAGCCTCTGGACCGCGACTATAGATACGCAGTATTTT. Protein product: CASSLWTATIDTQYF.

The chain employs TRBV12-3 or TRBV12-4 and TRBJ1-5; 9 nucleotides agree with TRBD1. V lost 8 bases, J lost 7 bases, and 6 bases stayed unmatched. This CDR3 region has 13 residues. The CDR3 DNA reads as TGTGCCAGCGGGGACAGGGCAGAACAGCCCCAGCATTTT. Translated: CASGDRAEQPQHF.

This chain uses TRBV4-1 with TRBJ2-7, with a tentative D call TRBD1 (6 bases). Germline V gives CDR1 MGHRA, CDR2 YSYEKL. CDR3 length: 14 amino acids. Trimming took 4 bases from V and 8 from J, leaving 18 bases between them. The CDR3 protein is CASSLGWTVSQQYF. CDR3 nucleotide sequence: TGCGCCAGCAGCCTCGGTTGGACAGTTTCGCAGCAGTACTTC.